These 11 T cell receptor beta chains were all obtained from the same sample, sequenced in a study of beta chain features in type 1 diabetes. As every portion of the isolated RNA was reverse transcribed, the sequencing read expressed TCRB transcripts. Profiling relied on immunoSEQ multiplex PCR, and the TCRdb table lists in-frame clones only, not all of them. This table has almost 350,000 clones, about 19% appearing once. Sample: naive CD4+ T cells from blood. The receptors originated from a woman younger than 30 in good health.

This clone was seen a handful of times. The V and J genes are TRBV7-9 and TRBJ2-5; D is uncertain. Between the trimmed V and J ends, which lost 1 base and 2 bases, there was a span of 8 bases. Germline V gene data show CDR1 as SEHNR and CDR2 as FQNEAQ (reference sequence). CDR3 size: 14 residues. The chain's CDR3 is CASSLGGQQETQYF. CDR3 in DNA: TGTGCCAGCAGCTTAGGAGGCCAACAAGAGACCCAGTACTTC.

The CDR3 protein is CASSPSPGQGLYF. CDR3 nucleotide sequence: TGTGCCAGCAGCCCGAGCCCCGGACAGGGGCTGTACTTC. This chain connects TRBV7-3 to TRBJ2-5; 9 bases map to TRBD1. Germline V lookup: CDR1 SGHTA, CDR2 FQGTGA. The CDR3 contains 13 residues. Trimming took 5 bases from V and 13 from J; bases not matched to a gene: 11.

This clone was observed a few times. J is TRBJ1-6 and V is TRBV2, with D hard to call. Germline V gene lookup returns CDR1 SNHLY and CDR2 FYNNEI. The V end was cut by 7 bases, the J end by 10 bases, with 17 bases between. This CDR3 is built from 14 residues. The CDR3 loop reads CASTSQLSASPLHF. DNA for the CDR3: TGTGCCAGCACGTCTCAGTTGTCCGCCTCACCCCTCCACTTT.

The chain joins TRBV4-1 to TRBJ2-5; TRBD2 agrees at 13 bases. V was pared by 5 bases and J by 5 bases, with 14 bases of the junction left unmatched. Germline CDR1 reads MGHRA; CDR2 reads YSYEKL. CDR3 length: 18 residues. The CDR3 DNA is TGCGCCAGCAGCTTAGCCGGGACTAGCGGGGTGACGGGGGAGACCCAGTACTTC. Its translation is CASSLAGTSGVTGETQYF.

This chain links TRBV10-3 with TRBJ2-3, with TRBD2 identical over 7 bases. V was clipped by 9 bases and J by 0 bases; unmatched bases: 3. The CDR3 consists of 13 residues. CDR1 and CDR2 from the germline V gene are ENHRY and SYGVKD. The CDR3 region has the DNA TGTGCCATGAAGACTAGCAGCACAGATACGCAGTATTTT. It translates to CAMKTSSTDTQYF.

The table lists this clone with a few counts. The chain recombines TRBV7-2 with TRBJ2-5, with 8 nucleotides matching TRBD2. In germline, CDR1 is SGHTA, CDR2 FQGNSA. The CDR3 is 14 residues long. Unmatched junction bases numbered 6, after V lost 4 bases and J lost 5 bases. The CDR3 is CASSSWTSRETQYF. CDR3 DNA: TGTGCCAGCAGCTCCTGGACTAGCAGGGAGACCCAGTACTTC.

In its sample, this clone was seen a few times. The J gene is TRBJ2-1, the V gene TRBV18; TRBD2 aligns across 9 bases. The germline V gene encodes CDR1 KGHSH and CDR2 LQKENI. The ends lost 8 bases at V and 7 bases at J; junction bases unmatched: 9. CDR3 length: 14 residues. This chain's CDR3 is CASEEAGGGNEQFF. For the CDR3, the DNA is TGTGCCAGCGAAGAAGCGGGGGGCGGGAATGAGCAGTTCTTC.

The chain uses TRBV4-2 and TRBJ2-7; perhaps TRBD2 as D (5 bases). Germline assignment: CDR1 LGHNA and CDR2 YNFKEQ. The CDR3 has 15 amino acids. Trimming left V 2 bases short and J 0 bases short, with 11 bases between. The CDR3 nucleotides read TGTGCCAGCAGCCAAACCTCCGGGGTCTCCTACGAGCAGTACTTC. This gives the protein CASSQTSGVSYEQYF.

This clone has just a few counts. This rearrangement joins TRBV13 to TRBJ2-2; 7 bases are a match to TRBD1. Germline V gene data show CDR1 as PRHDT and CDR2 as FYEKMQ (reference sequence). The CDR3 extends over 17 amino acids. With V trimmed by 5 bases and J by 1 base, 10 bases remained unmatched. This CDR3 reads CASSATTGLGNTGELFF. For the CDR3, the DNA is TGTGCCAGCAGCGCCACGACAGGGTTGGGGAACACCGGGGAGCTGTTTTTT.

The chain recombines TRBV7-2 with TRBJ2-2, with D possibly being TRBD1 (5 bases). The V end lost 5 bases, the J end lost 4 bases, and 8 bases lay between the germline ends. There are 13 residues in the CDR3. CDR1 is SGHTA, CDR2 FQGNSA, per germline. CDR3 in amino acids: CASSNQGTGELFF. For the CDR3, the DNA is TGTGCCAGCAGCAACCAGGGCACCGGGGAGCTGTTTTTT. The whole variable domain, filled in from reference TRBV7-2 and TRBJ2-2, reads GAGVSQSPSNKVTEKGKDVELRCDPISGHTALYWYRQSLGQGLEFLIYFQGNSAPDKSGLPSDRFSAERTGGSVSTLTIQRTQQEDSAVYLCASSNQGTGELFFGEGSRLTVL.

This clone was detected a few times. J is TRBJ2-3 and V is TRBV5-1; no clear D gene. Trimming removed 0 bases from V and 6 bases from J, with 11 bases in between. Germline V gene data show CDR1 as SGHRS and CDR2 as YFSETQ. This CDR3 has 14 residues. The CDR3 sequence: CASSLESRWDTQYF. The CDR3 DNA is TGCGCCAGCAGCTTGGAGTCCCGGTGGGATACGCAGTATTTT.